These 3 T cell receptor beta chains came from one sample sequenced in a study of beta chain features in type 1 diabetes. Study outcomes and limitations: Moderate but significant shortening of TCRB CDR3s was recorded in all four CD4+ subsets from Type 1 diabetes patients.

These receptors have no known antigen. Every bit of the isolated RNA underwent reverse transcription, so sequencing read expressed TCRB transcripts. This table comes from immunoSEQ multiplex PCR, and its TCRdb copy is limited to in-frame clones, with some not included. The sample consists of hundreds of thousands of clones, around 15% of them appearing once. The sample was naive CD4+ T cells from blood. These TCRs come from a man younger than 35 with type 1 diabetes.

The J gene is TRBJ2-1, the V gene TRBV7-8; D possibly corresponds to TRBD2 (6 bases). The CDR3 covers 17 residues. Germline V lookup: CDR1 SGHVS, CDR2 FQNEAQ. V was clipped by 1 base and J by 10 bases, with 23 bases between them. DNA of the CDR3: TGTGCCAGCAGCTTAGTTACGAGTCCCGGGGGACCAGGAGAGCAGTTCTTC. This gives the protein CASSLVTSPGGPGEQFF.

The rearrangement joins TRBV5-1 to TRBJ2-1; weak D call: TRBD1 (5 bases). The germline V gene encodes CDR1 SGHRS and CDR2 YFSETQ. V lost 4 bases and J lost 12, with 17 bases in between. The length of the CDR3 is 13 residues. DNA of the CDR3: TGCGCCAGCAGCCCAAGTTCGCAGGGTGGGCAGTTCTTC. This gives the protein CASSPSSQGGQFF.

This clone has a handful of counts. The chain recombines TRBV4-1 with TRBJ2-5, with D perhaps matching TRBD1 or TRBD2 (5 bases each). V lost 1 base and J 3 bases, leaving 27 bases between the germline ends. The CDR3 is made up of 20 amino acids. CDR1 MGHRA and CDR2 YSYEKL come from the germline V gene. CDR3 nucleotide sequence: TGCGCCAGCAGCCAAGTTTTGAGGGCAGGGAGTAACCTTAAGGAAGAGACCCAGTACTTC. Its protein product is CASSQVLRAGSNLKEETQYF.